This section outlines one T cell receptor beta chain sequence together with its context. As yet, its antigen is unknown. Study-wide points: The larger-cohort validation was restricted to a single TCR beta V-J rearrangement rather than whole repertoires.

Semi-nested PCR with Nested Universal Primer A followed constant-region reverse priming of full-length variable regions. Each CDR3 protein is one row after TCRdb ran MiXCR on the 5' RACE reads. The data contain roughly 56,000 distinct CDR3 sequences, roughly 30% of them singletons. The sequence was obtained from a female donor with breast cancer. Sequencing input: tumor-infiltrating naive CD4+ T cells sorted from the breast tumor. The subset denotes: naive CD4+ T cells, CD4+CD45RA+CD25-.

The CDR3 loop reads CASSLSGTVNYEQYF. DNA of the CDR3: TGTGCCAGCAGTTTATCTGGGACAGTGAACTACGAGCAGTACTTC. This chain links TRBV6-1 with TRBJ2-7; TRBD1 matches 7 bases. The junction had 10 bases not matched to a gene; V was cut back by 5 bases and J by 3 bases. This CDR3 has 15 residues. Germline CDR1 MNHNS, CDR2 SASEGT.